The rows below give T cell receptor beta chains drawn from one sample of a study of molecular identifiers for immune sequencing clone quantification. TCRdb reprocessed the PCR reads with MiXCR, giving one entry per CDR3 protein. The table lists 460,000 or so distinct CDR3 sequences, around 23% of them singletons. Sequenced: naive CD8+ T cells from blood, with Jurkat cell RNA spiked in. All receptors derive from a human donor in good health. Some libraries in this study had Jurkat cell RNA spiked in. The CDR3 runs from the conserved cysteine through the conserved F or W. The D gene is left open where the match is weak. Clone size is not always given. Where it is, it says once, few, many or a class for expanded clones.

DNA: TGTGCCAGCAGCCCGAAGGCAAGCACAGATACGCAGTATTTT
CDR3: CASSPKASTDTQYF
V: TRBV21-1
D: .
J: TRBJ2-3
size: many

DNA: TGCGCCAGCAGCCAAGATATTTTGGTGATAACAGGGCTATATGGCTACACCTTC
CDR3: CASSQDILVITGLYGYTF
V: TRBV4-1
D: .
J: TRBJ1-2
size: .

DNA: TGCGCCAGCAGCGGCCGGGACAGGGGGCCCTACGAGCAGTACTTC
CDR3: CASSGRDRGPYEQYF
V: TRBV5-1
D: TRBD1
J: TRBJ2-7
size: .

DNA: TGTGCCAGCAGCCCGGACCGATTTAGCACAGATACGCAGTATTTT
CDR3: CASSPDRFSTDTQYF
V: TRBV28
D: .
J: TRBJ2-3
size: many

DNA: TGTGCCAGCAGCAAAGCGATCTTAGAGGACAGGGCGACCTACGAGCAGTACTTC
CDR3: CASSKAILEDRATYEQYF
V: TRBV21-1
D: .
J: TRBJ2-7
size: few

DNA: TGTGCCAGCGGGTTGAGGATTACTAGCACAGATACGCAGTATTTT
CDR3: CASGLRITSTDTQYF
V: TRBV27
D: .
J: TRBJ2-3
size: few

DNA: TGTGCCAGCAGCCCCACCATAAACTACGAGCAGTACTTC
CDR3: CASSPTINYEQYF
V: TRBV7-9
D: .
J: TRBJ2-7
size: once

DNA: TGTGCCAGCAGTTACAGGGAGGGAAGCAATCAGCCCCAGCATTTT
CDR3: CASSYREGSNQPQHF
V: TRBV27
D: .
J: TRBJ1-5
size: few

DNA: TGTGCCAGTAGTATAACATCGGTCCATGGCGGGGAGCTGTTTTTT
CDR3: CASSITSVHGGELFF
V: TRBV19
D: .
J: TRBJ2-2
size: .

DNA: TGTGCCAGCAGCTTAGGGGGAGCCAGCATTGATGAGCAGTTCTTC
CDR3: CASSLGGASIDEQFF
V: TRBV7-3
D: .
J: TRBJ2-1
size: few

DNA: TGTGCCAGTAACTCTGGCTATGGCTACACCTTC
CDR3: CASNSGYGYTF
V: TRBV19
D: .
J: TRBJ1-2
size: .

DNA: TGTGCCAGCAGTAACTATGGACAGGGGATGAATCAGCCCCAGCATTTT
CDR3: CASSNYGQGMNQPQHF
V: TRBV6-5
D: TRBD1
J: TRBJ1-5
size: few

DNA: TGCGCCAGCAGCCCTTTAGACCGGGGGGGCTATGGCTACACCTTC
CDR3: CASSPLDRGGYGYTF
V: TRBV4-1
D: .
J: TRBJ1-2
size: few

DNA: TGCGCCAGCAGCCAAGGGGGACAGGGTTTCGGGGAGACCCAGTACTTC
CDR3: CASSQGGQGFGETQYF
V: TRBV4-3
D: TRBD1
J: TRBJ2-5
size: .

DNA: TGTGCCAGCAGCTTAGCCGGGACAGGGGGAAGTGGAAACACCATATATTTT
CDR3: CASSLAGTGGSGNTIYF
V: TRBV7-6
D: TRBD1
J: TRBJ1-3
size: few

DNA: TGTGCCGGCAGCCCCGCCAGGGAGGGGAGGGCCAATGAGCAGTTCTTC
CDR3: CAGSPAREGRANEQFF
V: TRBV13
D: TRBD2
J: TRBJ2-1
size: .

DNA: TGTGCCAGCAGCGGGGGACTACCCACAGATACGCAGTATTTT
CDR3: CASSGGLPTDTQYF
V: TRBV9
D: TRBD2
J: TRBJ2-3
size: many